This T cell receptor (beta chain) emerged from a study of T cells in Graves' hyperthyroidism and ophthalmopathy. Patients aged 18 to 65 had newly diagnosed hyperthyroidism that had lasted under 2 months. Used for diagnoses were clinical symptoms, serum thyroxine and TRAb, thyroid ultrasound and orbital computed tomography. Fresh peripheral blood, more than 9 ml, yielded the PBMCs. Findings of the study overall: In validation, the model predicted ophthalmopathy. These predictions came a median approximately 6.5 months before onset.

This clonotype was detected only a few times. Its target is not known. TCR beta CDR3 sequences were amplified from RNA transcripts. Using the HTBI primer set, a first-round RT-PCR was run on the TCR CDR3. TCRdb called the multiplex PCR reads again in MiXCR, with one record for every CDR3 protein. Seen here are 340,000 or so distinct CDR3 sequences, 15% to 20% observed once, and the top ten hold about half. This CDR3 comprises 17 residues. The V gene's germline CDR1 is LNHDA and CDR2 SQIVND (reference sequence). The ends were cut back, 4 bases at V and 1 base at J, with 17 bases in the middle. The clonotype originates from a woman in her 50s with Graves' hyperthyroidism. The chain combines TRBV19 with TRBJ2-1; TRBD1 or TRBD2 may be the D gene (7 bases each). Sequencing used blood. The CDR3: CASSRPGGALSYNEQFF. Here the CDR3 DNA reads TGTGCCAGTAGTAGACCAGGGGGGGCCTTGTCCTACAATGAGCAGTTCTTC.